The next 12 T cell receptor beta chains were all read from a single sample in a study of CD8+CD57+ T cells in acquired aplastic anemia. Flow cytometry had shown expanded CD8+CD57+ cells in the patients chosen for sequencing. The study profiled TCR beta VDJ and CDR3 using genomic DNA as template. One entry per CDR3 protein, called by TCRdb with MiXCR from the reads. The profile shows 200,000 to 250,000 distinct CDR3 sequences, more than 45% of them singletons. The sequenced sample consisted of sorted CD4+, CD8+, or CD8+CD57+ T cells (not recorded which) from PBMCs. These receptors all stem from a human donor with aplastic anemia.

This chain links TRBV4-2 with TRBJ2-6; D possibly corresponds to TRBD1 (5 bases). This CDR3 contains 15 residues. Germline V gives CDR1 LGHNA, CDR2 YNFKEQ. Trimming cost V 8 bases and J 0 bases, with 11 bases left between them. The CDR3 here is CASSDDSSGANVLTF. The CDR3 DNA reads TGTGCCAGCTCAGACGACAGCTCTGGGGCCAACGTCCTGACTTTC.

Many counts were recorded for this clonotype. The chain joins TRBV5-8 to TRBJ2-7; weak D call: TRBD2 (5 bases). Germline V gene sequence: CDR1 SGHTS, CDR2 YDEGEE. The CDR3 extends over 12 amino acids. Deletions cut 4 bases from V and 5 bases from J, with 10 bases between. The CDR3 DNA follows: TGTGCCAGCAGCCTTGATAGCGACGAGCAGTACTTC. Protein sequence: CASSLDSDEQYF.

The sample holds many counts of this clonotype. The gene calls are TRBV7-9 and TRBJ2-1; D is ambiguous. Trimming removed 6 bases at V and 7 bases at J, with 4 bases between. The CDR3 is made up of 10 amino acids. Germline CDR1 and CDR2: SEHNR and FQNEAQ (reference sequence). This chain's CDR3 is CASSFNEQFF. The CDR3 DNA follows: TGTGCCAGCAGTTTTAATGAGCAGTTCTTC.

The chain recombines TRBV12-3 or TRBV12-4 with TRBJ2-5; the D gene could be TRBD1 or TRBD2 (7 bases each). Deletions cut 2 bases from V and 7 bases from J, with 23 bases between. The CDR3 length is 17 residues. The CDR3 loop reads CASSLIGTGEGRGTQYF. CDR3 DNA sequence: TGTGCCAGCAGTTTAATTGGTACAGGGGAGGGTAGAGGGACCCAGTACTTC.

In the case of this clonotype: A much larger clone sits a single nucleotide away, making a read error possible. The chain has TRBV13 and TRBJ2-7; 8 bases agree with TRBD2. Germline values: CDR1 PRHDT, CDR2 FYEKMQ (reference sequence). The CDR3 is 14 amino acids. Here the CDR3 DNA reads TGTGCCAGCAGCTCCGGAGCGGGAGATTACGAGCAGCACTTC. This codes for CASSSGAGDYEQHF.

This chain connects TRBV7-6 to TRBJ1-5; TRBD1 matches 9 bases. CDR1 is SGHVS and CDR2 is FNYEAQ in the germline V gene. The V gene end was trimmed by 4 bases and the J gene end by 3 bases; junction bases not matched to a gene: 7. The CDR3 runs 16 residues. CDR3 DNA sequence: TGTGCCAGCAGCTCCGGAGGGGACAGGGTCAATCAGCCCCAGCATTTT. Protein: CASSSGGDRVNQPQHF.

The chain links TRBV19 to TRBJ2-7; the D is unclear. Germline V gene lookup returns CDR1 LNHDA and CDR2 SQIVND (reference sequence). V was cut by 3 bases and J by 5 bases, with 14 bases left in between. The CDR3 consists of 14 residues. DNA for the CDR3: TGTGCCAGTAGTATTGGCCCGGGCTGGGACGAGCAGTACTTC. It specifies CASSIGPGWDEQYF.

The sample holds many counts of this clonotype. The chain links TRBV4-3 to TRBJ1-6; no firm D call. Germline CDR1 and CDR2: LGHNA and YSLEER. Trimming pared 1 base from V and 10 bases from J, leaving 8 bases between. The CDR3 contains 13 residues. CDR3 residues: CASSQAVMSPLHF. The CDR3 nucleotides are TGCGCCAGCAGCCAAGCGGTAATGTCACCCCTCCACTTT.

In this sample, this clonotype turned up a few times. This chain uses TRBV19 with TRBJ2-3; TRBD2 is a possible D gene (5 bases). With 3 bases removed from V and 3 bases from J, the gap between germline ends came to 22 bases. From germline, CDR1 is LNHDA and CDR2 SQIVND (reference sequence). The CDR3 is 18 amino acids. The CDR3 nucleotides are TGTGCCAGTAGTATTTCACATCAACTACCGACGGGGACAGATACGCAGTATTTT. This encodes CASSISHQLPTGTDTQYF.

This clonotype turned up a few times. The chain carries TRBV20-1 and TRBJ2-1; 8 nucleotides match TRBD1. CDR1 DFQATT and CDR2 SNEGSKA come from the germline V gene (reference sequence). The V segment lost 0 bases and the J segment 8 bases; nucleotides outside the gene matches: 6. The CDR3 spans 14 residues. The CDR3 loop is CSAREFRGRHEQFF. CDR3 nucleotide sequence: TGCAGTGCTAGAGAGTTCAGGGGGCGGCATGAGCAGTTCTTC.

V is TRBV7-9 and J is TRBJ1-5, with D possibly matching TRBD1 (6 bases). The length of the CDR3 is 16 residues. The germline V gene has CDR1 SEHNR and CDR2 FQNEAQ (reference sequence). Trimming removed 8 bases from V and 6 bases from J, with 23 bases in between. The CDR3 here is CASLGREGGSGQPQHF. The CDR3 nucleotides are TGTGCCAGCCTAGGGAGGGAAGGGGGGTCGGGTCAGCCCCAGCATTTT.

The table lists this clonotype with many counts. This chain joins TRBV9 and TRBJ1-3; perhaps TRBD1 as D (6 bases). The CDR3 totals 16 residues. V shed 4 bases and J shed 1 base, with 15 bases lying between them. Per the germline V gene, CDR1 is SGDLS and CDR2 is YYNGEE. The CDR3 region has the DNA TGTGCCAGCAGCTCATACAGGGAGTCTTCTGGAAACACCATATATTTT. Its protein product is CASSSYRESSGNTIYF.